This is a list of T cell receptor beta chains from one sample in a study of HIV-infected children after antiretroviral therapy interruption. TCRdb called the 3' RACE reads again in MiXCR, with one record for every CDR3 protein. In the table there are some 41,000 distinct CDR3 sequences, 5% to 8% of which are singletons. The sequences come from CD45RA+ CD4+ T cells from PBMCs, pooled from several time points, collected from a donor given antiretroviral therapy, either interrupted or continuous. Every receptor here comes from a pool of human donors with HIV. The CDR3 runs from the conserved cysteine through the conserved F or W. A D gene is named only where the DNA matches it firmly. The listing skips clone size in some rows; elsewhere it reads once, few, many or a size class.

clone size	V gene	J gene	D gene	CDR3 DNA	CDR3 protein
many	TRBV28	TRBJ1-2	TRBD1	TGTGCCACCCAGGGGGATGGCTACACCTTC	CATQGDGYTF
few	TRBV2	TRBJ2-7	-	TGTGCCAGCGTCCGACAGGACTCCTACGAGCAGTACTTC	CASVRQDSYEQYF
many	TRBV11-1	TRBJ1-4	-	TGTGCCAGCAGCCCCGACGAAAGATTATTTTTC	CASSPDERLFF
many	TRBV6-1	TRBJ2-3	-	TGTGCCAGCAGTTCCAACTTCGCAGATACGCAGTATTTT	CASSSNFADTQYF
-	TRBV25-1	TRBJ2-3	TRBD1	TGTGCCAGCAGTGAGACAGGGGTGGCAGATACGCAGTATTTT	CASSETGVADTQYF
many	TRBV2	TRBJ2-5	-	TGTGCCAGCAGTGGACAGCAAGAGACCCAGTACTTC	CASSGQQETQYF
many	TRBV21-1	TRBJ2-1	-	TGTGCCAGCAGCAAAGCTGCCAGCGGGGGGCAATGTGAGCAGTTCTTC	CASSKAASGGQCEQFF
many	TRBV10-3	TRBJ2-2	TRBD1	TGTGCCAGCGGTGATGGGACAGGGGGAGGCACCGGGCAGCTCTACTTT	CASGDGTGGGTGQLYF
-	TRBV28	TRBJ2-5	TRBD2	TGTGCCAGCGGTCTAGCGGGAGATCAAGAGACCCAGTACTTC	CASGLAGDQETQYF
many	TRBV20-1	TRBJ1-5	TRBD1	TGCAGTGCTAGTTACAGGGGCCTCAATCAGCCCCAGCATTTT	CSASYRGLNQPQHF
few	TRBV4-1	TRBJ2-7	-	TGCGCCAGCAGCCAAGAATCCGGGTACGAGCAGTACTTC	CASSQESGYEQYF
many	TRBV4-2	TRBJ2-3	-	TGTGCCAGCAGCCAGACGAGGGCCACCGCAGATACGCAGTATTTT	CASSQTRATADTQYF
many	TRBV4-2	TRBJ2-3	TRBD2	TGTGCCAGCAGCCAACCGGGACTAGCGGGAGGTGATACGCAGTATTTT	CASSQPGLAGGDTQYF
many	TRBV3-1	TRBJ1-1	-	TGTGCCAGCAGCCAAGGGTCAGGGAGAAACACTGAAGCTTTCTTT	CASSQGSGRNTEAFF
few	TRBV29-1	TRBJ2-1	-	TGCAGCCCGACAAGAGTTGGCAATGAGCAGTTCTTC	CSPTRVGNEQFF
many	TRBV28	TRBJ1-1	-	TGTGCCAGCAGTTTAAGACAGTGGACTGAAGCTTTCTTT	CASSLRQWTEAFF
few	TRBV7-2	TRBJ2-4	TRBD1	TGTGCCAGCAGCCCGGGACAGTCCGGAAACATTCAGTACTTC	CASSPGQSGNIQYF
many	TRBV7-2	TRBJ2-1	TRBD2	TGTGCCAGCAGCCCACTTAGGGGACTAGCGGGGAAATCCTACAATGAGCAGTTCTTC	CASSPLRGLAGKSYNEQFF
medium-sized	TRBV13	TRBJ2-7	-	TGTGCCAGCTCTCTGGGGGGGCGGCAGTACTTC	CASSLGGRQYF
many	TRBV16	TRBJ2-7	-	TGTGCCAGCAGCCAATCCGGGACTGGGGCGTATGAACAGTACTTC	CASSQSGTGAYEQYF
-	TRBV3-1	TRBJ1-5	-	TGTGCCAGCAGCCAGTACGCTTTCAATCAGCCCCAGCATTTT	CASSQYAFNQPQHF
many	TRBV13	TRBJ2-7	-	TGTGCCAGCAGAAAAATCGGGCTGGGGGAGCAGTACTTC	CASRKIGLGEQYF
few	TRBV12-3/TRBV12-4	TRBJ1-1	-	TGTGCAAGCAGCTTAGCCGGGAAAGGCACAGAAGTCTTCTTT	CASSLAGKGTEVFF
-	TRBV7-2	TRBJ2-7	-	TGTGCCAGCAGCTTAGCAAGAACCTACGAGCAGTACTTC	CASSLARTYEQYF
many	TRBV11-3	TRBJ1-2	-	TGTGCCAGCAGCTTAGAACAGGCCCGAGGCTACACCTTC	CASSLEQARGYTF
many	TRBV7-2	TRBJ2-1	-	TGTGCCAGCAGCCCGTGGGGGGGCCGGCGGCTAAGTACAATGTTGTACAATGAGCAGTTCTTC	CASSPWGGRRLSTMLYNEQFF
many	TRBV29-1	TRBJ2-1	-	TGCAGCGCCGGACGGAGAAGCTCCTACAATGAGCAGTTCTTC	CSAGRRSSYNEQFF
many	TRBV7-8	TRBJ2-7	TRBD2	TGTGCCAGCAGCTTAAAACTTCTGGCTAGCGGAACCTACGAGCAGTACTTC	CASSLKLLASGTYEQYF
medium-sized	TRBV19	TRBJ1-3	TRBD1	TGTGCCAGCAGTTACAGGGGGCATGGAAATACGCTCTATTTT	CASSYRGHGNTLYF
many	TRBV20-1	TRBJ2-1	-	TGCAGTACGGGGGATAGCGGAGTTCCGAGCTCCTACAATGAGCAGTTCTTC	CSTGDSGVPSSYNEQFF
many	TRBV7-9	TRBJ2-5	-	TGTGCCAGCTCAACTGGAGAGACCCAGTACTTC	CASSTGETQYF
many	TRBV13	TRBJ2-1	TRBD2	TGTGCCAGCAGCTCCTGGGGACTACCCTACAATGAGCAGTTCTTC	CASSSWGLPYNEQFF
many	TRBV10-1	TRBJ2-3	TRBD2	TGCGCCAGCTCAGGCGGGAGGATTGGAGATACGCAGTATTTT	CASSGGRIGDTQYF
-	TRBV28	TRBJ2-2	-	TGTGCCAGCAGTTTAGGTATCGGGGAGCTGTTTTTT	CASSLGIGELFF
-	TRBV11-3	TRBJ2-7	TRBD2	TGTGCCAGCAGCCCTTTCAGCGGGAGGAGCCAAGAGCAGTACTTC	CASSPFSGRSQEQYF
many	TRBV4-2	TRBJ2-1	-	TGTGCCAGCAGCCAAGAAGGGAAAGGCGGAAATTACTACAATGAGCAGTTCTTC	CASSQEGKGGNYYNEQFF
many	TRBV20-1	TRBJ2-7	TRBD1	TGCAGTGCTAGAGATCCGGGACAGCTGTCCTACGAGCAGTACTTC	CSARDPGQLSYEQYF
few	TRBV6-2/TRBV6-3	TRBJ2-5	-	TGTGCCAGCTCTCGAGGGACTGGGGGACAAGACACCCAGTACTTT	CASSRGTGGQDTQYF
many	TRBV28	TRBJ1-1	-	TGTGCCAGCAGTCGACAGGACTTGCGGTATGATGAAGCTTTCTTT	CASSRQDLRYDEAFF
many	TRBV4-3	TRBJ2-7	-	TGCGCCAGCAGCCAAGATATGTGGGGTTCCTACGAGCAGTACTTC	CASSQDMWGSYEQYF
many	TRBV30	TRBJ2-7	-	TGTGCCTGGACTATCCGGGACTGGGGGATTGAACAGTACTTC	CAWTIRDWGIEQYF
many	TRBV7-8	TRBJ1-5	-	TGTGCCAGCAGCTTAGGTGGGGGCGCGGAGCAGCCCCAGCATTTT	CASSLGGGAEQPQHF
few	TRBV4-1	TRBJ1-1	-	TGCGCCAGCAGCCATCGGGACTGGGGGGTCCACACTGAAGCTTTCTTT	CASSHRDWGVHTEAFF
many	TRBV19	TRBJ1-1	-	TGTGCCAGTGACCGACCAGGGGCGGGATCTGAAGCTTTCTTT	CASDRPGAGSEAFF
many	TRBV6-5	TRBJ2-1	TRBD2	TGTGCCAGCAGCCGTCTAGCGGGGGGCAACAATGAGCAGTTCTTC	CASSRLAGGNNEQFF
many	TRBV20-1	TRBJ1-5	-	TGCAGTGCTAGAAAGAGCCGTCGGGGCAATCAGCCCCAGCATTTT	CSARKSRRGNQPQHF
few	TRBV4-2	TRBJ2-3	-	TGTGCCAGCAGCCAAGACGATATTGCGGGCACAGATACGCAGTATTTT	CASSQDDIAGTDTQYF
-	TRBV19	TRBJ1-2	-	TGTGCCAGTAGCCCGGTTACAGGGATCGGGTTATATGGCTACACCTTC	CASSPVTGIGLYGYTF
many	TRBV5-5	TRBJ1-1	-	TGTGCCAGCAGCCCGATACAGGCGAACACTGAAGCTTTCTTT	CASSPIQANTEAFF
few	TRBV27	TRBJ2-4	TRBD2	TGTGCCAGCAGTCAACTAAGACTAGCGGGATCCGTTCCGGCCAAAAACATTCAGTACTTC	CASSQLRLAGSVPAKNIQYF
many	TRBV12-3/TRBV12-4	TRBJ1-2	-	TGTGCCAGCAGTCCATCGGGACGATGGGGCTACACCTTC	CASSPSGRWGYTF
-	TRBV6-4	TRBJ2-7	TRBD1	TGTGCCAGCAGGTCCGGGACAGGGGGCTTTTTGACGTCCTACGAGCAGTACTTC	CASRSGTGGFLTSYEQYF
many	TRBV28	TRBJ2-7	-	TGTGCCAGCAGACTCCGAGGTTCCCACGAGCAGTACTTC	CASRLRGSHEQYF
once	TRBV20-1	TRBJ1-6	-	TGCAGTGCTCGAAGCGGCAGCGGTGACATCATTTCACCCCTCCACTTT	CSARSGSGDIISPLHF
many	TRBV28	TRBJ1-1	-	TGTGCCAGCAGTCACAGGAGACTGAACACTGAAGCTTTCTTT	CASSHRRLNTEAFF
many	TRBV5-1	TRBJ2-1	-	TGCGCCAGCACCCCGGGAGACAATGAGCAGTTCTTC	CASTPGDNEQFF
many	TRBV14	TRBJ2-2	-	TGTGCCAGCAGCTTAAGACCCGGAATGGAGAGCGGGGAGCTGTTTTTT	CASSLRPGMESGELFF
many	TRBV15	TRBJ1-1	-	TGTGCCACCAGCAGAGATCCGGACGGGGTTTCTGAAGCTTTCTTT	CATSRDPDGVSEAFF
many	TRBV7-9	TRBJ1-1	-	TGTGCCAGCAGCTTAGGAGAATACACTGAAGCTTTCTTT	CASSLGEYTEAFF